This T cell receptor beta chain was captured in a study of blood T cell repertoires in COVID-19. Study background: Samples of COVID-19 (acute and convalescent) were obtained from the United States, Italy and Spain. T cells, B-cell-depleted T cells, or PBMCs supplied cDNA or gDNA.

Trimming removed 2 bases at V and 3 bases at J, with 13 bases between. The CDR3 extends over 15 amino acids. Looked up from germline, CDR1 is MDHEN and CDR2 is SYDVKM. Original data processing: How many nucleated cells were present was estimated from reference gene primer amplification. Sequencing was performed with immunoSEQ multiplex PCR; in TCRdb, only in-frame clones are kept and a portion is missing. That table supplies the V and J calls and clone size; D and trimming were determined from the DNA. This sample has some 150,000 clones, with more than 75% found just once. Sequenced material: peripheral blood. This TCR derives from a man between 65 and 80 years old with acute or convalescent COVID-19. The rearrangement links TRBV28 to TRBJ2-5; a weak D match, TRBD2 (7 bases). The CDR3 here is CASSLGGAGEETQYF. CDR3 DNA sequence: TGTGCCAGCAGTTTAGGGGGCGCGGGAGAAGAGACCCAGTACTTC.